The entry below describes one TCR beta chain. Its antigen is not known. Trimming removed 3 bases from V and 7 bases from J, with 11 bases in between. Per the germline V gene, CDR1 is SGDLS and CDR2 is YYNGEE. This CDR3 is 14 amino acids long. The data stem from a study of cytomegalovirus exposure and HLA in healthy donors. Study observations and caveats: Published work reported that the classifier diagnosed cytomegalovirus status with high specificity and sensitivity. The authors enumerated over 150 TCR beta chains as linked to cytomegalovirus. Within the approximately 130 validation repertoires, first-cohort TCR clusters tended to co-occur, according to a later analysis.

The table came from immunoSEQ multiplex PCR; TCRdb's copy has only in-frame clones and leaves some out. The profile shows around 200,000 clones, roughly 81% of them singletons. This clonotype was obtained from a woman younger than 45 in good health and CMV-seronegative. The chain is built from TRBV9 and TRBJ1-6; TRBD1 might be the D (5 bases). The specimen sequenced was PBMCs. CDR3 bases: TGTGCCAGCAGCGCAGGGAGGCTCAATTCACCCCTCCACTTT. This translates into CASSAGRLNSPLHF.